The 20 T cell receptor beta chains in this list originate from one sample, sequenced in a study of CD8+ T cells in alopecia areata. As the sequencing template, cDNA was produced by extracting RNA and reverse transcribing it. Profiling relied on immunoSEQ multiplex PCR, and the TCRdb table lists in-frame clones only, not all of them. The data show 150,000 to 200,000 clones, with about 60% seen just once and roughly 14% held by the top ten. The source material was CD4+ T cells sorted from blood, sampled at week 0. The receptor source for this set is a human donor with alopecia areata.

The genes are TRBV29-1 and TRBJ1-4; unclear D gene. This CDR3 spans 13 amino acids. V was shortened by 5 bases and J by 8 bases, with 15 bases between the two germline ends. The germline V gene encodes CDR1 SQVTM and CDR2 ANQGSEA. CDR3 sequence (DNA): TGCAGCGTTTCAAACACCCCACCCGAAAAACTGTTTTTT. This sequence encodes CSVSNTPPEKLFF.

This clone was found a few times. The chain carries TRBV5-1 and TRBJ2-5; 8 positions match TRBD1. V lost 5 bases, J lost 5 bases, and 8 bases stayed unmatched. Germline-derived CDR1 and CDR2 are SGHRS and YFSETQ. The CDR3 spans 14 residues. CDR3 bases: TGCGCCAGCAGAGCTCAGGACAGGGAGGAGACCCAGTACTTC. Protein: CASRAQDREETQYF.

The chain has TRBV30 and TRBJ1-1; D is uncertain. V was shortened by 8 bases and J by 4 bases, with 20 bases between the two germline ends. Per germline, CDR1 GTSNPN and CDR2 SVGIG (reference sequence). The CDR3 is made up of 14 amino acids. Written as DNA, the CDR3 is TGTGCCCACGGCGGAGAAAGTTGGCCCACTGAAGCTTTCTTT. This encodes CAHGGESWPTEAFF. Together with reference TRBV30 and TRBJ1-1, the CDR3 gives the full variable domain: SQTIHQWPATLVQPVGSPLSLECTVEGTSNPNLYWYRQAAGRGLQLLFYSVGIGQISSEVPQNLSASRPQDRQFILSSKKLLLSDSGFYLCAHGGESWPTEAFFGQGTRLTVV.

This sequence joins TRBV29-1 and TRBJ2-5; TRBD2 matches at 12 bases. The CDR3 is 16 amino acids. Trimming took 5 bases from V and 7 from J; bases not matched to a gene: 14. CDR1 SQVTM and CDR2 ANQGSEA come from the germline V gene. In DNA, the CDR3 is TGCAGCGTTCCCGGACTAGCGGGGTCCAAAGCGTTGACCCAGTACTTC. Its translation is CSVPGLAGSKALTQYF.

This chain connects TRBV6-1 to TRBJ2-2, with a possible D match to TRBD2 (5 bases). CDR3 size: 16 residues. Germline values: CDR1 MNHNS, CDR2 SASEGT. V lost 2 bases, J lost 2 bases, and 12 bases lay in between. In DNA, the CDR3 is TGTGCCAGCAGTGAATCGCGTAGCGTTAACACCGGGGAGCTGTTTTTT. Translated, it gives CASSESRSVNTGELFF.

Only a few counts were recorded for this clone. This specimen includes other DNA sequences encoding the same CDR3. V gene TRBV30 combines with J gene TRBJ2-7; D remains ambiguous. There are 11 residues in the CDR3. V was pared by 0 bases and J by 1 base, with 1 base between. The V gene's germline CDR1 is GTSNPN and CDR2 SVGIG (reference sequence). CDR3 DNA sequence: TGTGCCTGGAGTGTTTCCTACGAGCAGTACTTC. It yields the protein CAWSVSYEQYF.

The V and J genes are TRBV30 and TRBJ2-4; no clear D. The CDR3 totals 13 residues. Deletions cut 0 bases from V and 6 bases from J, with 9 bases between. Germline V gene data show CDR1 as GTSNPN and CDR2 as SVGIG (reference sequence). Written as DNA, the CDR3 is TGTGCCTGGAGTGTAAGGTCGGTAAACATTCAGTACTTC. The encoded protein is CAWSVRSVNIQYF.

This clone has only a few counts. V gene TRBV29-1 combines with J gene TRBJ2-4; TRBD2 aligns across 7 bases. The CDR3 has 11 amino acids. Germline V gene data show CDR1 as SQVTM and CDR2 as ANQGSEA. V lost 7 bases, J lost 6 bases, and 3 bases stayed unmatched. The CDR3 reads CSGGEGNIQYF. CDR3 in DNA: TGCAGCGGGGGGGAGGGAAACATTCAGTACTTC.

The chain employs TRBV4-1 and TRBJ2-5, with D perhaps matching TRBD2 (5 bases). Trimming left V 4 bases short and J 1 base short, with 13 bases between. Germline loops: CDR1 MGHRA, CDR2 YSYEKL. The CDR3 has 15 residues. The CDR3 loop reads CASSPPSQIQETQYF. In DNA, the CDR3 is TGCGCCAGCAGCCCCCCTAGCCAAATCCAAGAGACCCAGTACTTC.

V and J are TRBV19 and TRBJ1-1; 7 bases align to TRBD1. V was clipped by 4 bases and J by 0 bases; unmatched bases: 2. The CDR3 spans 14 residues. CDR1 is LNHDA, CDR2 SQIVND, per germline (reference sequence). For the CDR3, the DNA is TGTGCCAGTAGTAGCAGGGGGATGAACACTGAAGCTTTCTTT. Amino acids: CASSSRGMNTEAFF.

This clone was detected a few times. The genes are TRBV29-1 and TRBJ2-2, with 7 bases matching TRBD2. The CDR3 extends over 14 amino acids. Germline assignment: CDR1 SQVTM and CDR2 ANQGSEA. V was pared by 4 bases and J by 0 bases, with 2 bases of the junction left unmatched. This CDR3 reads CSVGAGANTGELFF. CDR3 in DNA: TGCAGCGTTGGGGCGGGGGCGAACACCGGGGAGCTGTTTTTT.

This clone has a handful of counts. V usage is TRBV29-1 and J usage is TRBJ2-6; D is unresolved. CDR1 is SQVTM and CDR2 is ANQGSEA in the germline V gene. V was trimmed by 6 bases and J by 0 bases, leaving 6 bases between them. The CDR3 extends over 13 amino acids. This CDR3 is CSVSSSGANVLTF. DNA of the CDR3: TGCAGCGTATCCAGCTCTGGGGCCAACGTCCTGACTTTC.

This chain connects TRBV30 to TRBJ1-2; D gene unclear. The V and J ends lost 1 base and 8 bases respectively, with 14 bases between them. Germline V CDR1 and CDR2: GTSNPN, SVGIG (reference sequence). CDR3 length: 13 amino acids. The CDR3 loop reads CAWSAAPTTGYTF. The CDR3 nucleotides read TGTGCCTGGAGTGCAGCCCCTACAACCGGCTACACCTTC.

In DNA form, the CDR3 reads TGTGCCAGCAGCACAGGACAGGGGGCAATGGTAACTTCACCCCTCCACTTT. Residues: CASSTGQGAMVTSPLHF. This sequence joins TRBV5-4 and TRBJ1-6; 11 nucleotides align to TRBD1. Looked up from germline, CDR1 is SGHNT and CDR2 is YYREEE (reference sequence). This CDR3 has 17 amino acids. V dropped 4 bases and J dropped 9; count of bases not matched to a gene: 12.

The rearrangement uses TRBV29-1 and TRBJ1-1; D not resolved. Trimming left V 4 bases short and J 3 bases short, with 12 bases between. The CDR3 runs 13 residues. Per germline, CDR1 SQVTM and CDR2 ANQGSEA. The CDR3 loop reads CSVVKGTDTEAFF. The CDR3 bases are TGCAGCGTTGTAAAGGGAACGGACACTGAAGCTTTCTTT.

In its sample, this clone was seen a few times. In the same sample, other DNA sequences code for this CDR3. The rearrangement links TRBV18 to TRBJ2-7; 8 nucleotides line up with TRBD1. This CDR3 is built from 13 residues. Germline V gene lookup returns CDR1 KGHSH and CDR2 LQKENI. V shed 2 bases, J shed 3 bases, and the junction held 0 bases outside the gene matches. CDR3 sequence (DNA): TGTGCCAGCTCACCAGGGACAGGCTACGAGCAGTACTTC. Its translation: CASSPGTGYEQYF. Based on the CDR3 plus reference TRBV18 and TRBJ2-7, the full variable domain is NAGVMQNPRHLVRRRGQEARLRCSPMKGHSHVYWYRQLPEEGLKFMVYLQKENIIDESGMPKERFSAEFPKEGPSILRIQQVVRGDSAAYFCASSPGTGYEQYFGPGTRLTVT.

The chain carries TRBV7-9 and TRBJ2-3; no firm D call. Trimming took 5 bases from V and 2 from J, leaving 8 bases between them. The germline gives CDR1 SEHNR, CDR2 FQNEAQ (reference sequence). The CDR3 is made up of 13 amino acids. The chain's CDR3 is CASSPRNTDTQYF. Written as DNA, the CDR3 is TGTGCCAGCAGCCCGAGAAACACAGATACGCAGTATTTT.

The CDR3 nucleotides read TGTGCCAGCAGTGGAGGGGAGGGGCCATATAGCAATCAGCCCCAGCATTTT. It encodes CASSGGEGPYSNQPQHF. The chain carries TRBV25-1 and TRBJ1-5, with D perhaps matching TRBD1 (5 bases). CDR1 is MGHDK, CDR2 SYGVNS, per germline. Trimming stripped 4 bases from V and 0 bases from J, with 16 bases between. This CDR3 has 17 residues.

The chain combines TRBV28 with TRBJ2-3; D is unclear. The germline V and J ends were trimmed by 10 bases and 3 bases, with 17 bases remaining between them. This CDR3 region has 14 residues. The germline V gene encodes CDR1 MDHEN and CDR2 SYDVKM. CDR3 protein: CATGDSLPTDTQYF. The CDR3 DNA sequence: TGTGCCACCGGCGACTCCTTACCTACAGATACGCAGTATTTT. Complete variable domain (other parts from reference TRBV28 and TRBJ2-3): DVKVTQSSRYLVKRTGEKVFLECVQDMDHENMFWYRQDPGLGLRLIYFSYDVKMKEKGDIPEGYSVSREKKERFSLILESASTNQTSMYLCATGDSLPTDTQYFGPGTRLTVL.

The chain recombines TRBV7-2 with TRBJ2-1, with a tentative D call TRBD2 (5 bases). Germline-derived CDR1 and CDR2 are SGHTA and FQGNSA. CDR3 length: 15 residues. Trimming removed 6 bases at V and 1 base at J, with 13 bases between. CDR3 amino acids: CASRSTKRSYNEQFF. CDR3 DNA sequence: TGTGCCAGCAGATCAACAAAGCGGTCCTACAATGAGCAGTTCTTC.